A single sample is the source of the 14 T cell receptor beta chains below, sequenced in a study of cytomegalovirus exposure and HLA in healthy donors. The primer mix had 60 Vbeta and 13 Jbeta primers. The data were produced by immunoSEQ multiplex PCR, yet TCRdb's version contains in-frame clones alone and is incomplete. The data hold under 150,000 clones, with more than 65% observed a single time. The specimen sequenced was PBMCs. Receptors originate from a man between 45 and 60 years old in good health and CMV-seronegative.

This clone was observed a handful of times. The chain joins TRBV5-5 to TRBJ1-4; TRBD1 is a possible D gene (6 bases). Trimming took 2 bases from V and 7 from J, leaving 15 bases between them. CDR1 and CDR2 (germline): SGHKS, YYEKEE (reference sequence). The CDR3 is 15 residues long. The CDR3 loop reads CASSFGQSKGEKLFF. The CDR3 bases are TGTGCCAGCAGCTTCGGACAGAGTAAGGGTGAAAAACTGTTTTTT.

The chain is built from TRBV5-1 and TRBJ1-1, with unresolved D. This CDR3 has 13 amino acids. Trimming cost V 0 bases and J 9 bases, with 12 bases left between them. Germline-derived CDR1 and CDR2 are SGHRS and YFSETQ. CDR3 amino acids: CASSLDRRSKAFF. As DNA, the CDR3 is TGCGCCAGCAGCTTGGACAGACGATCAAAAGCTTTCTTT.

The CDR3 nucleotides read TGTGCCAGCAGTGATTGGCAAAGTAGCACAGATACGCAGTATTTT. Translating gives CASSDWQSSTDTQYF. The V gene is TRBV2, the J gene TRBJ2-3; D not certain. Deletions cut 3 bases from V and 0 bases from J, with 10 bases between. From germline, CDR1 is SNHLY and CDR2 FYNNEI. This CDR3 has 15 residues.

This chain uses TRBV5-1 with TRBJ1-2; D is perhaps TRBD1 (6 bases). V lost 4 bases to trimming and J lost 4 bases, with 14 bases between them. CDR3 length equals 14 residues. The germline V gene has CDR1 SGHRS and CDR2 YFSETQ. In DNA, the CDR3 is TGCGCCAGCAGCCCCCTACAGGGTAGCTATGGCTACACCTTC. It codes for CASSPLQGSYGYTF.

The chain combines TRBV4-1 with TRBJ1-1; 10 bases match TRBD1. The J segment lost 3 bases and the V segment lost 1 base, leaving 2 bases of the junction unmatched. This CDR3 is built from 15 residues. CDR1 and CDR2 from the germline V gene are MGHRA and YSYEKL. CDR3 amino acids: CASSQGGQGYTEAFF. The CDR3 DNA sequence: TGCGCCAGCAGCCAAGGGGGACAGGGGTACACTGAAGCTTTCTTT.

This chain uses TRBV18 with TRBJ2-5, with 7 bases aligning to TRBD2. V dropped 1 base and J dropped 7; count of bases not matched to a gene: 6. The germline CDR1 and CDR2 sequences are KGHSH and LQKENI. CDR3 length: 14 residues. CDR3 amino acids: CASSPQGGLVTQYF. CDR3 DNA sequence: TGTGCCAGCTCACCACAGGGAGGGCTGGTGACCCAGTACTTC.

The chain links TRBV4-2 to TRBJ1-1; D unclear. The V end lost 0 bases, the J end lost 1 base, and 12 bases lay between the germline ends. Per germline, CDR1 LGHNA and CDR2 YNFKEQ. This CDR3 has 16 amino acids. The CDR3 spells CASSQDHGQKNTEAFF. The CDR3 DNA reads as TGTGCCAGCAGCCAAGATCATGGTCAGAAGAACACTGAAGCTTTCTTT.

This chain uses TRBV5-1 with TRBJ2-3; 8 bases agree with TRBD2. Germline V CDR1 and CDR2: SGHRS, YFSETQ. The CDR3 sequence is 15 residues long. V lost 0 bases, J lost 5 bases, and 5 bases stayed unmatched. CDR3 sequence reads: CASSLAASGGDTQYF. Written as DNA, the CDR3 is TGCGCCAGCAGCTTGGCCGCGAGCGGGGGAGATACGCAGTATTTT.

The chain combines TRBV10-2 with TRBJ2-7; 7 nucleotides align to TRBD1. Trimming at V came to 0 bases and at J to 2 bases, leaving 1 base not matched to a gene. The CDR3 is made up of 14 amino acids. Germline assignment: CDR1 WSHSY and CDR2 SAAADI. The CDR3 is CASSESTGPYEQYF. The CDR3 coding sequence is TGCGCCAGCAGTGAGTCGACAGGGCCCTACGAGCAGTACTTC.

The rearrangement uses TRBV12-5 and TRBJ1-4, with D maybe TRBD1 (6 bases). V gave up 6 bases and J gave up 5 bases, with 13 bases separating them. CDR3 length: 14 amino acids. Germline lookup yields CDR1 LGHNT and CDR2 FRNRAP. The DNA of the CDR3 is TGTGCTAGTGGACCGGGACACCTCAATGAAAAACTGTTTTTT. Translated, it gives CASGPGHLNEKLFF.

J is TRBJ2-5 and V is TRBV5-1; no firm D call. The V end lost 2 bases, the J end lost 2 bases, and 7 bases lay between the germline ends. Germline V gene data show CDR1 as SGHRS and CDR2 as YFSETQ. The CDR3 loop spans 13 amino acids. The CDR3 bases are TGCGCCAGCAGCTTTGCAGGACAAGAGACCCAGTACTTC. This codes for CASSFAGQETQYF.

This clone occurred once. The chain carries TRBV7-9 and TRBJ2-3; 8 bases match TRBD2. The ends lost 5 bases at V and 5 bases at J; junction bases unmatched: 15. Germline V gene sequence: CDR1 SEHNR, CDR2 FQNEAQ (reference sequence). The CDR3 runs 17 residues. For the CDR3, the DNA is TGTGCCAGCAGCCCCCGGATGGGCGGGGGGAGGAAAGATACGCAGTATTTT. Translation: CASSPRMGGGRKDTQYF.

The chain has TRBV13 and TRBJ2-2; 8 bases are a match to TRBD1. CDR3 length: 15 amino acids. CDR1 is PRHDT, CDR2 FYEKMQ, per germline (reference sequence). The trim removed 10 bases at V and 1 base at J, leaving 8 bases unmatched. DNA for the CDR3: TGTGCCACCAATCAGGGGGCGCAGAACACCGGGGAGCTGTTTTTT. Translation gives CATNQGAQNTGELFF.

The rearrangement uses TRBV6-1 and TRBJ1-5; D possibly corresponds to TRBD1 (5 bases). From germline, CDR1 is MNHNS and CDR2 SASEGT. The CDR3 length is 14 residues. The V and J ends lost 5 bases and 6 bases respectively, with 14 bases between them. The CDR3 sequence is CASSQQVNSQPQHF. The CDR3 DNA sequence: TGTGCCAGCAGTCAACAGGTGAACTCTCAGCCCCAGCATTTT.